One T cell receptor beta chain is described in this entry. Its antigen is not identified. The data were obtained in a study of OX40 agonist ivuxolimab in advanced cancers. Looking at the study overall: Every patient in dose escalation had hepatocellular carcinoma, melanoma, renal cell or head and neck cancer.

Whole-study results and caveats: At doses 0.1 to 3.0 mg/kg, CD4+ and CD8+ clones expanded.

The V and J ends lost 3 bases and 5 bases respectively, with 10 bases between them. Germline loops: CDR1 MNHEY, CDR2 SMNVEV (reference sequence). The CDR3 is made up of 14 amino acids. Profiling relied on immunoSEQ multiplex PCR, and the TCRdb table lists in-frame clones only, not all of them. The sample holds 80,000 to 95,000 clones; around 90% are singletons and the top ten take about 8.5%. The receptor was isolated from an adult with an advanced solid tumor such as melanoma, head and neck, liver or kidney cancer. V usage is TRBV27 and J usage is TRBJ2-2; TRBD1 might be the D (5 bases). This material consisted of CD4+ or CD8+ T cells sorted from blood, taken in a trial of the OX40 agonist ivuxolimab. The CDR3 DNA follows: TGTGCCAGCAGTTTTGTAGGGGTTACCGGGGAGCTGTTTTTT. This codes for CASSFVGVTGELFF.